This passage covers 9 T cell receptor beta chains from one sample sequenced in a study of T cells in Graves' hyperthyroidism and ophthalmopathy (dated by TCRdb to between 2019 and 2020). To prepare the library, multiplex PCR was applied. TCRdb records Illumina HiSeq 2000 as the sequencer. The TCR beta CDR3 regions were amplified from RNA transcripts. The first round of RT-PCR for the TCR CDR3 was performed with the HTBI primer set and the Qiagen OneStep RT-PCR kit. TCRdb reworked the public reads: Q25 trimming with fastp, MiXCR clone assembly, productive beta chains retained. Each entry is one CDR3 protein sequence, shown with its most common DNA and genes. The sample yields about 420,000 distinct CDR3 sequences; 12% to 15% were counted once. 5.3% of the sample belongs to the ten largest clones. Sequenced material: blood. Source of these receptors: a woman aged 18 to 35 with Graves' hyperthyroidism.

This clonotype was counted a few times. The CDR3 loop reads CASSAVSDTQYF. The CDR3, as DNA: TGTGCCAGCAGCGCAGTATCAGATACGCAGTATTTT. The rearrangement joins TRBV28 to TRBJ2-3; D unresolved. V was cut by 6 bases and J by 4 bases, with 8 bases left in between. CDR1 and CDR2 from the germline V gene are MDHEN and SYDVKM. The CDR3 extends over 12 amino acids.

This rearrangement joins TRBV6-2 or TRBV6-3 to TRBJ2-5, with no clear D. The CDR3 is 15 amino acids. Trimming removed 6 bases from V and 2 bases from J, with 16 bases in between. Germline assignment: CDR1 MNHEY and CDR2 SVGEGT. CDR3 bases: TGTGCCAGCAGCCACTTTGGAGCGCTACAAGAGACCCAGTACTTC. Translated: CASSHFGALQETQYF.

J is TRBJ2-5 and V is TRBV3-1; 7 nucleotides align to TRBD2. The CDR3 runs to 17 residues. Germline-derived CDR1 and CDR2 are LGHDT and YNNKEL (reference sequence). V lost 1 base to trimming and J lost 5 bases; unmatched junction nucleotides: 13. The CDR3 protein is CASSQGGGRGELETQYF. The CDR3 DNA is TGTGCCAGCAGCCAAGGTGGGGGACGGGGGGAGTTGGAGACCCAGTACTTC.

CDR3 sequence (DNA): TGTGCCTGGAGCCACCCGGAGGCGAGTCAGCCCCAGCATTTT. Amino acid sequence: CAWSHPEASQPQHF. V and J are TRBV30 and TRBJ1-5; D is unclear. The V gene lost 3 bases and the J gene lost 6 bases, with 15 bases spanning the gap. The germline gives CDR1 GTSNPN, CDR2 SVGIG (reference sequence). The CDR3 is 14 residues long.

This clonotype was found many times. The chain joins TRBV28 to TRBJ2-7; 7 bases map to TRBD1. The V gene end was trimmed by 5 bases and the J gene end by 3 bases; junction bases not matched to a gene: 10. The CDR3 runs to 15 residues. Germline V gives CDR1 MDHEN, CDR2 SYDVKM. DNA for the CDR3: TGTGCCAGCAGTGCTAGGGGGCGTGGGGTCTACGAGCAGTACTTC. Amino acids: CASSARGRGVYEQYF.

This clonotype was detected ten times or more. The J gene is TRBJ2-7, the V gene TRBV4-1; 12 bases align to TRBD1. The CDR3 extends over 18 amino acids. CDR1 and CDR2 (germline): MGHRA, YSYEKL. V trimming: 2 bases; J trimming: 0 bases; junction bases outside the gene matches: 8. CDR3 residues: CASSQLYLGQGASYEQYF. The CDR3 DNA reads as TGCGCCAGCAGCCAACTGTACCTGGGACAGGGGGCCTCCTACGAGCAGTACTTC.

At least ten counts were recorded for this clonotype. V and J are TRBV3-1 and TRBJ1-6, with D unresolved. The CDR3 length is 14 residues. V was cut by 4 bases and J by 5 bases, with 9 bases left in between. Germline-derived CDR1 and CDR2 are LGHDT and YNNKEL (reference sequence). The CDR3 bases are TGTGCCAGCAGCCCCGGGCAAAATAATTCACCCCTCCACTTT. Translating it yields CASSPGQNNSPLHF.

There are many counts of this clonotype. This chain's CDR3 is CASSLWATGELFF. In DNA form, the CDR3 reads TGTGCCAGCAGTTTATGGGCCACCGGGGAGCTGTTTTTT. The chain carries TRBV12-3 or TRBV12-4 and TRBJ2-2, with D unclear. V lost 2 bases, J lost 4 bases, and 5 bases lay in between. This CDR3 comprises 13 residues.

With respect to this clonotype: Mismatch with germline at one junction end may stem from a read error. The chain has TRBV4-3 and TRBJ1-4; a weak D match, TRBD1 (5 bases). Germline assignment: CDR1 LGHNA and CDR2 YSLEER. This CDR3 spans 15 amino acids. DNA of the CDR3: TGCACCAGCAGCCAAGAATGGGGGGTTAATGAAAAACTGTTTTTT. Encoded protein: CTSSQEWGVNEKLFF.